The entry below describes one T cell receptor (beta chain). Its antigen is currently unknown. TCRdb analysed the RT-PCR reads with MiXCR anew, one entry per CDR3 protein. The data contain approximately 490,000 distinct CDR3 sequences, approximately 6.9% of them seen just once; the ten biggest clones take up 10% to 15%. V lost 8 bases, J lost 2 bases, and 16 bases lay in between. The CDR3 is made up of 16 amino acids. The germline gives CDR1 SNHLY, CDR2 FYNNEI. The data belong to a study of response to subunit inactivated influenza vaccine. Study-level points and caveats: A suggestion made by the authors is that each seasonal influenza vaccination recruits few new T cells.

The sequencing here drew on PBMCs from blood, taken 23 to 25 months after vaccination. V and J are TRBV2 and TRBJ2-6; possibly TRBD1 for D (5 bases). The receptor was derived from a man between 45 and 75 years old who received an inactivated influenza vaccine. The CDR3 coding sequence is TGTGCCAGCGGACCGACAGCCGACGCTGGGGCCAACGTCCTGACTTTC. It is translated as CASGPTADAGANVLTF.